The source of this TCR beta chain is a study of beta chain features in type 1 diabetes. Comment on this clone: Antigen specificity is unknown.

Trimming pared 1 base from V and 5 bases from J, leaving 19 bases between. Germline values: CDR1 SGHDT, CDR2 YYEEEE. The CDR3 is made up of 16 amino acids. Expressed TCRB transcripts were sequenced after all isolated RNA was converted to cDNA. Assay used: immunoSEQ multiplex PCR; TCRdb lists only in-frame clones, some missing. The sample lists 300,000 to 400,000 clones; roughly 13% were seen once. Study-wide results and limits: The analysis here could not establish whether HLA type shapes TCRB rearrangement.

On average, the one heparinised blood draw given by each donor was around 110 mL. The TCR comes from a man in his late teens or twenties in good health. The sequenced sample consisted of naive CD4+ T cells from blood. This chain links TRBV5-6 with TRBJ2-7; maybe TRBD1 (6 bases). The DNA of the CDR3 is TGTGCCAGCAGCTTGATGATTTGGCAGGGGTCCCACGAGCAGTACTTC. Its translation is CASSLMIWQGSHEQYF.